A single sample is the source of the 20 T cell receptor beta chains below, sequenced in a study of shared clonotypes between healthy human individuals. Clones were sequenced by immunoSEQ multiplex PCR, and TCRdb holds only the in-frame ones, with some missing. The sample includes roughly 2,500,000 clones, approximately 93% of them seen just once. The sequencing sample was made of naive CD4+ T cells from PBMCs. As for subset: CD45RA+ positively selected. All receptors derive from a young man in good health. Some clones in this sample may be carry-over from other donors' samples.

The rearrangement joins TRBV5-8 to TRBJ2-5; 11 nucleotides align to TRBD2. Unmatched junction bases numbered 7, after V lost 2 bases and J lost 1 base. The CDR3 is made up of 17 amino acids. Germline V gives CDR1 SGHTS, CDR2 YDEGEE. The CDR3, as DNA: TGTGCCAGCAGCTTTGGAAGACTAGCGGGACCCCAAGAGACCCAGTACTTC. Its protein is CASSFGRLAGPQETQYF.

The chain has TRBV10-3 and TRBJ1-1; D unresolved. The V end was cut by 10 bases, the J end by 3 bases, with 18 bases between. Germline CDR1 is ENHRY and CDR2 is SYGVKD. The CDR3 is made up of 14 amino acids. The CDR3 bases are TGTGCCACCCAAGAGGCAGGCCTGGACACTGAAGCTTTCTTT. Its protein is CATQEAGLDTEAFF.

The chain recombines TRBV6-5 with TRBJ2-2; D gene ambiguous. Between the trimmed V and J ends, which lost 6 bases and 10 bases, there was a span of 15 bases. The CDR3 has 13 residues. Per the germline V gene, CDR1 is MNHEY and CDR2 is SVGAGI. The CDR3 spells CASSDVTVSELFF. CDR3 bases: TGTGCCAGCAGCGACGTTACGGTCTCGGAGCTGTTTTTT.

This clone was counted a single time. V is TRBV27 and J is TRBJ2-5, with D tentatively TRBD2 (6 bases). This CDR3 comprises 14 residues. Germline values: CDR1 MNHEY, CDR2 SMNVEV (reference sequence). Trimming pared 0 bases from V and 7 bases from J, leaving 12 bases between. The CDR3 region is CASSLSFQGGTQYF. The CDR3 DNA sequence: TGTGCCAGCAGTTTATCCTTCCAGGGAGGGACCCAGTACTTC.

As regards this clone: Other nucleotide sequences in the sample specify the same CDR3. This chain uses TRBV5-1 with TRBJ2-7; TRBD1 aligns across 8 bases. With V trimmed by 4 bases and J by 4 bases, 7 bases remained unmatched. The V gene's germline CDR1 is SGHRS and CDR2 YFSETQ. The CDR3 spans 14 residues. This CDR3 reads CASSTRTGSYEQYF. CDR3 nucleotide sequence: TGCGCCAGCAGCACGCGGACAGGGTCTTACGAGCAGTACTTC.

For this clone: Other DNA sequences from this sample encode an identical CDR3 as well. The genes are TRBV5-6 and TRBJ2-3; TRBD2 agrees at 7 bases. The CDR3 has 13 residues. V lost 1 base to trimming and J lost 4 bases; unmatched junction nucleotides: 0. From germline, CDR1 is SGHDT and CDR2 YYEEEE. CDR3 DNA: TGTGCCAGCAGCTTGCGGGGGGCAGATACGCAGTATTTT. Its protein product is CASSLRGADTQYF.

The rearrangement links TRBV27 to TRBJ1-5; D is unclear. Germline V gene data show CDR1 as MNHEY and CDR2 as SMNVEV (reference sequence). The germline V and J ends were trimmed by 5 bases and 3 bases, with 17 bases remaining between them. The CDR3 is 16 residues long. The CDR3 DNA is TGTGCCAGCAGTCCCGAACTTGGGTGGTTCAATCAGCCCCAGCATTTT. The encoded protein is CASSPELGWFNQPQHF.

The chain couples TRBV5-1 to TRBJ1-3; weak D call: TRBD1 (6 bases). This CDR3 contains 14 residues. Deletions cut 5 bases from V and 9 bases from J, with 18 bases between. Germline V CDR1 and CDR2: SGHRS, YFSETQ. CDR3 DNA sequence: TGCGCCAGCAGTCTGGGGGCGCCGAGCGGCACCATATATTTT. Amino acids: CASSLGAPSGTIYF.

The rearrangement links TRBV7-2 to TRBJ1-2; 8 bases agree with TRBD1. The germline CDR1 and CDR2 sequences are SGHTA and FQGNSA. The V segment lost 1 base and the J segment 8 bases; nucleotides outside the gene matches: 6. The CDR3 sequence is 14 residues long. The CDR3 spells CASSLVRAGGGYTF. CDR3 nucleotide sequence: TGTGCCAGCAGCTTAGTCAGGGCAGGGGGCGGCTACACCTTC.

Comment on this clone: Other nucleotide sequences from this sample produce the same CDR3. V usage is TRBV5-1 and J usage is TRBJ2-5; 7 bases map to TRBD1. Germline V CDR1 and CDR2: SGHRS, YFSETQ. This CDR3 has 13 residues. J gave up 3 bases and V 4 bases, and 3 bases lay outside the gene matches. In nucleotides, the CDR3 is TGCGCCAGCAGCCCCGGACAGGAAGAGACCCAGTACTTC. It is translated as CASSPGQEETQYF.

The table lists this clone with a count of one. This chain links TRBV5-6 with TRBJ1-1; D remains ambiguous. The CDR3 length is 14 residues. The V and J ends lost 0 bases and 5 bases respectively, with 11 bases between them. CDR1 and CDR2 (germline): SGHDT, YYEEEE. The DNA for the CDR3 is TGTGCCAGCAGCTTGGAATTGGGGTATACTGAAGCTTTCTTT. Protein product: CASSLELGYTEAFF.

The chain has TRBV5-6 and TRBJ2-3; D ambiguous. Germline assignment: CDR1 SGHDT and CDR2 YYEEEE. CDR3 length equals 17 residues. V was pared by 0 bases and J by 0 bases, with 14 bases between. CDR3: CASSLGPPVSSTDTQYF. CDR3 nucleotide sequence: TGTGCCAGCAGCTTGGGGCCCCCAGTTTCTAGCACAGATACGCAGTATTTT. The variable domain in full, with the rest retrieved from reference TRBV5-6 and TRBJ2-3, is DAGVTQSPTHLIKTRGQQVTLRCSPKSGHDTVSWYQQALGQGPQFIFQYYEEEERQRGNFPDRFSGHQFPNYSSELNVNALLLGDSALYLCASSLGPPVSSTDTQYFGPGTRLTVL.

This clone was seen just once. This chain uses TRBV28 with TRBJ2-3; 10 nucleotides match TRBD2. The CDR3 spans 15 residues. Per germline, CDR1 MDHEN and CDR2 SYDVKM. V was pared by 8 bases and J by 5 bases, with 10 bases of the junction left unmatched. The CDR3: CASFPAGGLQDTQYF. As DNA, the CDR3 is TGTGCCAGCTTCCCAGCGGGAGGGTTGCAAGATACGCAGTATTTT.

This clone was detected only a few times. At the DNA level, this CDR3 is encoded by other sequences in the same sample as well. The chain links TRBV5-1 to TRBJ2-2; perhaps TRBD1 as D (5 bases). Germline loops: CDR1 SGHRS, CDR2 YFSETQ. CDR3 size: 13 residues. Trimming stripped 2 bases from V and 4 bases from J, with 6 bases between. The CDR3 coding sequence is TGCGCCAGCAGCTTCCAGGGCACCGGGGAGCTGTTTTTT. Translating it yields CASSFQGTGELFF.

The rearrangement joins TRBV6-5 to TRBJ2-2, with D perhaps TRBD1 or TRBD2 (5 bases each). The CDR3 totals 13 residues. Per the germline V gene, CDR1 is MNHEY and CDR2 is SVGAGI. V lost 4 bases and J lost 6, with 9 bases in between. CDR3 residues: CASSSGAPGELFF. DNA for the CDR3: TGTGCCAGCAGTTCCGGGGCCCCCGGGGAGCTGTTTTTT.

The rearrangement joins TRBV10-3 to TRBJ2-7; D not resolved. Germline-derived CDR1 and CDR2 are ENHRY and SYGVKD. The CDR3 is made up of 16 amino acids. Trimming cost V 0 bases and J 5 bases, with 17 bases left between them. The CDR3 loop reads CAISESGSGEFHEQYF. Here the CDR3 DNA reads TGTGCCATCAGTGAGTCCGGGTCCGGAGAGTTCCACGAGCAGTACTTC.

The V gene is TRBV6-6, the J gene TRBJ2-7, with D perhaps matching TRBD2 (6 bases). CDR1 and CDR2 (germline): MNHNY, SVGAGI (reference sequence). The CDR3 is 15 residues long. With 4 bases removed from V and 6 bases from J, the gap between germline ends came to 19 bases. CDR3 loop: CASSLRATGAGEQYF. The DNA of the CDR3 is TGTGCCAGCAGTTTGAGAGCCACAGGAGCGGGCGAGCAGTACTTC.

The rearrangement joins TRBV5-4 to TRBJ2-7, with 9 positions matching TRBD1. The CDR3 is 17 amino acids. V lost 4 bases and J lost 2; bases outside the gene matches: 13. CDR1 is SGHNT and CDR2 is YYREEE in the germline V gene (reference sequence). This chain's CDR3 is CASSPFLQGAAAYEQYF. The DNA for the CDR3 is TGTGCCAGCAGCCCCTTCCTACAGGGGGCCGCTGCCTACGAGCAGTACTTC.

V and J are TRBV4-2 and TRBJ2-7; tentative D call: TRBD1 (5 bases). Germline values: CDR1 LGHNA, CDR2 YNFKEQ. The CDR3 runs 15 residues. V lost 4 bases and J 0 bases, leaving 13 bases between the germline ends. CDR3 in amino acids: CASSPAGPSSYEQYF. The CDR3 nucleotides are TGTGCCAGCAGCCCGGCAGGGCCGAGCTCCTACGAGCAGTACTTC.

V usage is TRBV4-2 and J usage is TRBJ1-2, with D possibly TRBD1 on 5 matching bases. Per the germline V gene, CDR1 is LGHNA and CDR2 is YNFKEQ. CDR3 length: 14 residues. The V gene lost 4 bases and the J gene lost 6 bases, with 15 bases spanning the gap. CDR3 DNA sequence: TGTGCCAGCAGCCTAATATCCAGGGAGGATGGCTACACCTTC. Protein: CASSLISREDGYTF.